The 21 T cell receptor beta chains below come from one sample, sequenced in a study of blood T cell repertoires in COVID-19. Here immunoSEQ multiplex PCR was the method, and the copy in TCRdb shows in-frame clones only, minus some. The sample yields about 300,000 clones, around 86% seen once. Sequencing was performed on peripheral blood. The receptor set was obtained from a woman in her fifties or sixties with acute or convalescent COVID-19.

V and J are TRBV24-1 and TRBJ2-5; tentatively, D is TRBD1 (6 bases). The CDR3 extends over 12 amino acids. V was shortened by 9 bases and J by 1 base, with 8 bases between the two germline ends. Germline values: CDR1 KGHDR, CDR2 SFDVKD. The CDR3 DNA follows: TGTGCCACCTCAGGGGTCCAAGAGACCCAGTACTTC. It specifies CATSGVQETQYF.

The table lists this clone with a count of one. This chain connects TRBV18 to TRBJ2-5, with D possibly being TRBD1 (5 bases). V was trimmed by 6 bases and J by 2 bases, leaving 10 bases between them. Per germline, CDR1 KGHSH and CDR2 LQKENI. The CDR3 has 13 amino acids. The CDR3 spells CASSNGAQETQYF. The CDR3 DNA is TGTGCCAGCTCTAATGGGGCACAAGAGACCCAGTACTTC.

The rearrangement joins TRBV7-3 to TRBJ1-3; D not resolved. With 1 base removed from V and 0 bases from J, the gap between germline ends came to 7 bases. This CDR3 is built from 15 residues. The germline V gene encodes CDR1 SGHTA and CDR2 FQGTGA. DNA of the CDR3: TGTGCCAGCAGCTTAATGTCAGGCTCTGGAAACACCATATATTTT. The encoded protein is CASSLMSGSGNTIYF.

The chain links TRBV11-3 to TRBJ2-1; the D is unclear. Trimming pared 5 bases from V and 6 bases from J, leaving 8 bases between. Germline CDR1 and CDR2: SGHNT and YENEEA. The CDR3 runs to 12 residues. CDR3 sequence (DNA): TGTGCCAGCAGCCTGAACAGCAATGAGCAGTTCTTC. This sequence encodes CASSLNSNEQFF.

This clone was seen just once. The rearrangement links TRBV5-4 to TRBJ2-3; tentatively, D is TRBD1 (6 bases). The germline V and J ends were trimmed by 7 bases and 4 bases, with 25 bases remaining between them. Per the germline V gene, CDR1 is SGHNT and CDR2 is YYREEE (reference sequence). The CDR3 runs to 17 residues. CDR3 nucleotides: TGTGCCAGCGAGAGTAAGGTTATGTATCAGGGGCCAGATACGCAGTATTTT. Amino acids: CASESKVMYQGPDTQYF.

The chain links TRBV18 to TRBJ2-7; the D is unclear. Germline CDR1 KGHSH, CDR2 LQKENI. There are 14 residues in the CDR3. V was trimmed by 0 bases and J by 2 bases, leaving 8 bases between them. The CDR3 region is CASSPPSQTYEQYF. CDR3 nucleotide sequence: TGTGCCAGCTCACCACCGTCACAGACCTACGAGCAGTACTTC. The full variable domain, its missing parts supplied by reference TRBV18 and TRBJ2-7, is NAGVMQNPRHLVRRRGQEARLRCSPMKGHSHVYWYRQLPEEGLKFMVYLQKENIIDESGMPKERFSAEFPKEGPSILRIQQVVRGDSAAYFCASSPPSQTYEQYFGPGTRLTVT.

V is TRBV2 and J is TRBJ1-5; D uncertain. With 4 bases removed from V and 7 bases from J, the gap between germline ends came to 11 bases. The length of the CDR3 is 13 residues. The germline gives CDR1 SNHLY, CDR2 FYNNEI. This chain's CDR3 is CASSVGIRQPQHF. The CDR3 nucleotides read TGTGCCAGCAGTGTCGGGATTCGGCAGCCCCAGCATTTT.

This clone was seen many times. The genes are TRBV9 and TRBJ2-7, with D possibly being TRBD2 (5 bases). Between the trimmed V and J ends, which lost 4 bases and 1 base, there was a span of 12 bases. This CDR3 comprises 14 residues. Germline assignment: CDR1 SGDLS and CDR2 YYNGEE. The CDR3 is CASSPNEGSYEQYF. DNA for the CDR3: TGTGCCAGCAGCCCGAATGAGGGTTCCTACGAGCAGTACTTC.

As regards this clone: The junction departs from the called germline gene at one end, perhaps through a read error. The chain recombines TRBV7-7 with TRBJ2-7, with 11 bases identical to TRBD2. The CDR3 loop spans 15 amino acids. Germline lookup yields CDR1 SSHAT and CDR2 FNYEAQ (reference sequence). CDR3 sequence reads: CASSRGLAETYEQYF. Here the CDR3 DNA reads TGTGCTAGCAGCCGGGGACTAGCGGAAACCTACGAGCAGTACTTC.

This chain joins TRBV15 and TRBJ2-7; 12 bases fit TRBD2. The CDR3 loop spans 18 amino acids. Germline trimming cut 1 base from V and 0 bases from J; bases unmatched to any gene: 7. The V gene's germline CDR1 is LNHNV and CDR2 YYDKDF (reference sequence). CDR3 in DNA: TGTGCCACCAGCAGAGGCGGGACTAGCGGGTTTAGCTCCTACGAGCAGTACTTC. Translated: CATSRGGTSGFSSYEQYF. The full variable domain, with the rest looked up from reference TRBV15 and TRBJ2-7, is DAMVIQNPRYQVTQFGKPVTLSCSQTLNHNVMYWYQQKSSQAPKLLFHYYDKDFNNEADTPDNFQSRRPNTSFCFLDIRSPGLGDTAMYLCATSRGGTSGFSSYEQYFGPGTRLTVT.

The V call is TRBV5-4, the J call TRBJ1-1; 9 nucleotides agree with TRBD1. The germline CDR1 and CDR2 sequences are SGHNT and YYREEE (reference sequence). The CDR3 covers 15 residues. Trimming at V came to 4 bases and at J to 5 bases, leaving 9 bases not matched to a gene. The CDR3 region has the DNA TGTGCCAGCAGCAGAAGACAGGGGGGGATGACTGAAGCTTTCTTT. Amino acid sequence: CASSRRQGGMTEAFF.

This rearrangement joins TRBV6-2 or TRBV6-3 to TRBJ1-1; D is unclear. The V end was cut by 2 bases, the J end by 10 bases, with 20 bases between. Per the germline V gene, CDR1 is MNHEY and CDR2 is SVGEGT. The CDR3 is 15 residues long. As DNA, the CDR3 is TGTGCCAGCAGTTACACTGCGTCTGACCTAGGCTCAGCTTTCTTT. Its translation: CASSYTASDLGSAFF.

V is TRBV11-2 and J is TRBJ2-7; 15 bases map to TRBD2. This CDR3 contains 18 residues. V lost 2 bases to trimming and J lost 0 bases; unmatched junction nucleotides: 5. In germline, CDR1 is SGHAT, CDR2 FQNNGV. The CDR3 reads CASSLLGLAGGVSYEQYF. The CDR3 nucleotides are TGTGCCAGCAGCTTACTGGGACTAGCGGGAGGAGTCTCCTACGAGCAGTACTTC.

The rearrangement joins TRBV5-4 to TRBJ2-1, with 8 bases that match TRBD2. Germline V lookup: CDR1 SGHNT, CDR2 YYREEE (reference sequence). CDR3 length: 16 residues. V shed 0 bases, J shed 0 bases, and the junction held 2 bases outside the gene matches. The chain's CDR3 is CASSLAGGVSYNEQFF. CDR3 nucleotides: TGTGCCAGCAGCTTGGCGGGAGGGGTCTCCTACAATGAGCAGTTCTTC. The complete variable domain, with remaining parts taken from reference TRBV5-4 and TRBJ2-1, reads ETGVTQSPTHLIKTRGQQVTLRCSSQSGHNTVSWYQQALGQGPQFIFQYYREEENGRGNFPPRFSGLQFPNYSSELNVNALELDDSALYLCASSLAGGVSYNEQFFGPGTRLTVL.

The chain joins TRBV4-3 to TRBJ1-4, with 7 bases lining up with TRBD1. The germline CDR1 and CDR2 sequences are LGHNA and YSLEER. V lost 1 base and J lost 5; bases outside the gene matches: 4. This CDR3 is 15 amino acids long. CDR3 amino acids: CASSQGTGQNEKLFF. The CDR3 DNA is TGCGCCAGCAGCCAAGGGACAGGACAAAATGAAAAACTGTTTTTT.

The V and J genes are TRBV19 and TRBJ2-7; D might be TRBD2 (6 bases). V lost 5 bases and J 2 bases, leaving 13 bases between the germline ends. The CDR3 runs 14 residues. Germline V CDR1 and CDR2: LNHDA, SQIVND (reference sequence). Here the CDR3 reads CASSRYGGPYEQYF. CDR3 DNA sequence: TGTGCCAGTAGTCGTTACGGGGGACCCTACGAGCAGTACTTC.

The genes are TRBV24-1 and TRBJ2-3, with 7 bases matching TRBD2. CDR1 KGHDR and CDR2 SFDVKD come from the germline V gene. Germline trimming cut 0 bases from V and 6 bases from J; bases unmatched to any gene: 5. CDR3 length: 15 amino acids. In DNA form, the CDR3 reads TGTGCCACCAGTGATTTGGCGGGAGAGACTGATACGCAGTATTTT. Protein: CATSDLAGETDTQYF.

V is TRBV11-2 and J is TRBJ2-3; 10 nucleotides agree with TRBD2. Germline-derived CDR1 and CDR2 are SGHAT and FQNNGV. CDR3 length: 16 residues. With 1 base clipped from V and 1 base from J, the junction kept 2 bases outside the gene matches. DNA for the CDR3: TGTGCCAGCAGCTTAGGGCTAGCGGGAGGCACAGATACGCAGTATTTT. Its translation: CASSLGLAGGTDTQYF. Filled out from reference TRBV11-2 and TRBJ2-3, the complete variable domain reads EAGVAQSPRYKIIEKRQSVAFWCNPISGHATLYWYQQILGQGPKLLIQFQNNGVVDDSQLPKDRFSAERLKGVDSTLKIQPAKLEDSAVYLCASSLGLAGGTDTQYFGPGTRLTVL.

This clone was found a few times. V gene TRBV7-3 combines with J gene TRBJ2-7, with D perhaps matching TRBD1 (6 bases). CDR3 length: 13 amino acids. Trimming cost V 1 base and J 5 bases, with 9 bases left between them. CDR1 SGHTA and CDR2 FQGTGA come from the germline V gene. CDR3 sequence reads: CASSLNRDHEQYF. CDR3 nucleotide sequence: TGTGCCAGCAGCTTAAACAGGGATCACGAGCAGTACTTC.

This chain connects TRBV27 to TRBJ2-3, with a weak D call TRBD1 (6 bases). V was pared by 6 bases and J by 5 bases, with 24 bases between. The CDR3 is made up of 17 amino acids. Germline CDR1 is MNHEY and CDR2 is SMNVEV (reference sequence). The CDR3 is CASSPGVWGQYLDTQYF. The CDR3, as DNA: TGTGCCAGCAGCCCCGGAGTGTGGGGGCAATATTTAGATACGCAGTATTTT.

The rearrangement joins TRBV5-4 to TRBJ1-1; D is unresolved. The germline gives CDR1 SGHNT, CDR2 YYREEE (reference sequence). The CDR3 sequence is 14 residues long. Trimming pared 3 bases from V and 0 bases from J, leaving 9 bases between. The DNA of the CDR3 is TGTGCCAGCAGCTCACCAAAGCTGAACACTGAAGCTTTCTTT. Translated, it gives CASSSPKLNTEAFF.